This T cell receptor (beta chain) was sequenced for a study of cytomegalovirus exposure and HLA in healthy donors. Study-wide results and caveats: Cytomegalovirus status, reportedly, was diagnosed with high specificity and sensitivity by the classifier. As a later analysis revealed, most CMV-associated TCR beta chains appeared HLA-restricted.

CDR1 SGHDT and CDR2 YYEEEE come from the germline V gene. The ends were cut back, 5 bases at V and 2 bases at J, with 17 bases in the middle. The CDR3 has 16 residues. Amplification used 60 Vbeta primers and 13 Jbeta primers. Assay: immunoSEQ multiplex PCR; the TCRdb copy retains only in-frame clones and omits some. The sample records around 190,000 clones, around 77% being singletons. Likely unrecorded immune exposures existed in these nominally healthy donors. About this clone: What it binds is not known.

The rearrangement joins TRBV5-6 to TRBJ2-1, with D possibly being TRBD2 (6 bases). This TCR was recovered from a young woman in good health and CMV-seronegative. The sample was PBMCs. The CDR3 bases are TGTGCCAGCAGGCGAGAGGTGGGAGGCGCCTACAATGAGCAGTTCTTC. This codes for CASRREVGGAYNEQFF.